What follows are 17 T cell receptor beta chains derived from one specimen sequenced in a study of blood T cell repertoires in COVID-19. Repertoires were generated with immunoSEQ multiplex PCR, while TCRdb's copy carries only in-frame clones and drops some. The data contain about 250,000 clones, approximately 80% of them seen just once; the ten biggest clones take up 8.9%. Sequences were obtained from peripheral blood. All receptors come from an elderly man with acute or convalescent COVID-19.

The chain combines TRBV27 with TRBJ2-5; 11 nucleotides line up with TRBD2. V was clipped by 2 bases and J by 5 bases; unmatched bases: 16. The CDR3 has 19 amino acids. Germline V CDR1 and CDR2: MNHEY, SMNVEV (reference sequence). The CDR3 sequence: CASSLRPRGTSGVRETQYF. The DNA of the CDR3 is TGTGCCAGCAGTTTACGCCCTAGAGGGACTAGCGGAGTGAGGGAGACCCAGTACTTC.

The J gene is TRBJ1-1, the V gene TRBV27, with 9 bases fitting TRBD1. After removal of 5 bases from V and 6 bases from J, the junction contained 19 bases not matched to a gene. This CDR3 is 18 amino acids long. Germline CDR1 MNHEY, CDR2 SMNVEV (reference sequence). Here the CDR3 reads CASSKYRDRVSVSAEAFF. The CDR3 DNA sequence: TGTGCCAGCAGTAAATACCGGGACAGGGTGTCGGTATCGGCTGAAGCTTTCTTT.

The sample holds one count of this clone. The chain couples TRBV6-4 to TRBJ2-2, with a tentative D call TRBD1 (6 bases). CDR3 length: 16 residues. V lost 3 bases to trimming and J lost 2 bases, with 13 bases between them. The V gene's germline CDR1 is MRHNA and CDR2 SNTAGT. The CDR3 sequence is CASSEVRTVNTGELFF. In DNA form, the CDR3 reads TGTGCCAGCAGTGAAGTGAGGACAGTTAACACCGGGGAGCTGTTTTTT.

The V and J genes are TRBV9 and TRBJ1-4; 7 bases match TRBD1. The CDR3 runs to 15 residues. The germline V gene has CDR1 SGDLS and CDR2 YYNGEE. Losses at the gene ends were 3 bases for V and 2 bases for J; bases not matched to a gene: 4. The CDR3 loop is CASSAKTGTNEKLFF. The CDR3 region has the DNA TGTGCCAGCAGCGCCAAGACAGGGACTAATGAAAAACTGTTTTTT.

This chain joins TRBV24-1 and TRBJ2-2; 10 nucleotides match TRBD1. Looked up from germline, CDR1 is KGHDR and CDR2 is SFDVKD. The CDR3 extends over 17 amino acids. V shed 6 bases, J shed 1 base, and the junction held 7 bases outside the gene matches. This chain's CDR3 is CATSRQGAKGNTGELFF. For the CDR3, the DNA is TGTGCCACCAGTCGACAGGGGGCGAAGGGGAACACCGGGGAGCTGTTTTTT.

The chain employs TRBV7-9 and TRBJ2-7; D might be TRBD1 (5 bases). There are 13 residues in the CDR3. Germline V CDR1 and CDR2: SEHNR, FQNEAQ (reference sequence). V lost 5 bases, J lost 5 bases, and 13 bases lay in between. The CDR3 coding sequence is TGTGCCAGCAGCGACATACAGGTCCACGAGCAGTACTTC. This translates into CASSDIQVHEQYF.

This chain uses TRBV3-1 (or the pseudogene TRBV3-2) with TRBJ2-2, with D hard to call. This CDR3 has 18 residues. CDR1 is LGHDT and CDR2 is YNNKEL in the germline V gene (reference sequence). Trimming took off 0 bases at V and 0 bases at J, with 14 bases between the two ends. For the CDR3, the DNA is TGTGCCAGCAGCCAAGAAGGAGCCAGCAAGGCGAACACCGGGGAGCTGTTTTTT. Its translation: CASSQEGASKANTGELFF.

The chain couples TRBV19 to TRBJ2-5; D is perhaps TRBD2 (5 bases). Per the germline V gene, CDR1 is LNHDA and CDR2 is SQIVND (reference sequence). Trimming left V 3 bases short and J 5 bases short, with 13 bases between. The CDR3 contains 14 residues. The CDR3 coding sequence is TGTGCCAGTAGTATGAGTGGAGGCGTGGAGACCCAGTACTTC. It translates to CASSMSGGVETQYF. The full variable domain, completed using reference TRBV19 and TRBJ2-5, is DGGITQSPKYLFRKEGQNVTLSCEQNLNHDAMYWYRQDPGQGLRLIYYSQIVNDFQKGDIAEGYSVSREKKESFPLTVTSAQKNPTAFYLCASSMSGGVETQYFGPGTRLLVL.

The table lists this clone with a few counts. The chain recombines TRBV27 with TRBJ1-6; 10 positions match TRBD1. Germline-derived CDR1 and CDR2 are MNHEY and SMNVEV (reference sequence). The CDR3 length is 15 residues. V shed 4 bases and J 9 bases; nucleotides not matched to a gene: 6. In nucleotides, the CDR3 is TGTGCCAGCAGTTCGCGCCGGGACAGGGGTTCACCCCTCCACTTT. Translated, it gives CASSSRRDRGSPLHF.

This clone was counted between two and nine times. The genes are TRBV2 and TRBJ2-1, with D perhaps TRBD2 (6 bases). The V end was cut by 8 bases, the J end by 9 bases, with 14 bases between. The CDR3 runs to 12 residues. Germline V gene sequence: CDR1 SNHLY, CDR2 FYNNEI. The CDR3 loop reads CASGSGPGEQFF. The CDR3 DNA reads TGTGCCAGCGGTAGCGGCCCTGGTGAGCAGTTCTTC.

This clone was picked up one time. The chain has TRBV7-9 and TRBJ1-6; 10 bases are a match to TRBD1. The V gene's germline CDR1 is SEHNR and CDR2 FQNEAQ (reference sequence). V was clipped by 5 bases and J by 10 bases; unmatched bases: 8. The CDR3 has 15 amino acids. The CDR3 sequence: CASSQTGGARSPLHF. The DNA of the CDR3 is TGTGCCAGCAGCCAGACAGGGGGCGCCCGGTCACCCCTCCACTTT.

The gene calls are TRBV9 and TRBJ2-1, with D possibly TRBD1 on 5 matching bases. The V gene's germline CDR1 is SGDLS and CDR2 YYNGEE. The CDR3 spans 15 residues. The ends were cut back, 0 bases at V and 4 bases at J, with 11 bases in the middle. The chain's CDR3 is CASSVDQGNYNEQFF. CDR3 coding DNA: TGTGCCAGCAGCGTAGATCAGGGAAATTACAATGAGCAGTTCTTC.

The J gene is TRBJ2-4, the V gene TRBV3-1 (or the pseudogene TRBV3-2); D possibly corresponds to TRBD2 (7 bases). The CDR3 loop spans 15 amino acids. The V gene lost 3 bases and the J gene lost 7 bases, with 16 bases spanning the gap. Germline lookup yields CDR1 LGHDT and CDR2 YNNKEL (reference sequence). The CDR3 DNA reads as TGTGCCAGCAGCCATAAGGGGGGGGACACTAACATTCAGTACTTC. Translating gives CASSHKGGDTNIQYF.

This clone was seen a few times. The rearrangement uses TRBV6-1 and TRBJ1-2; D is uncertain. There are 17 residues in the CDR3. With 4 bases removed from V and 0 bases from J, the gap between germline ends came to 18 bases. Germline lookup yields CDR1 MNHNS and CDR2 SASEGT. The CDR3 DNA is TGTGCCAGCAGTGGCACAGACCTTAATACCGCTAACTATGGCTACACCTTC. Its translation is CASSGTDLNTANYGYTF.

The chain is built from TRBV5-1 and TRBJ1-4, with TRBD1 matching over 7 bases. Losses at the gene ends were 4 bases for V and 0 bases for J; bases not matched to a gene: 9. This CDR3 has 17 amino acids. Germline CDR1 and CDR2: SGHRS and YFSETQ. In DNA form, the CDR3 reads TGCGCCAGCAGCCGGAGGGCAGGGGGGACAACTAATGAAAAACTGTTTTTT. It is translated as CASSRRAGGTTNEKLFF.

This clone occurred once. This chain uses TRBV5-6 with TRBJ2-2; 9 bases align to TRBD1. Germline V lookup: CDR1 SGHDT, CDR2 YYEEEE. The CDR3 is 19 amino acids. The V segment lost 3 bases and the J segment 0 bases; nucleotides outside the gene matches: 12. CDR3 bases: TGTGCCAGCAGCTCACCGGGACAGGGACCATTGGCGAACACCGGGGAGCTGTTTTTT. Its translation is CASSSPGQGPLANTGELFF.

The gene calls are TRBV4-1 and TRBJ2-7; maybe TRBD2 (6 bases). The CDR3 sequence is 14 residues long. CDR1 MGHRA and CDR2 YSYEKL come from the germline V gene. V was shortened by 0 bases and J by 3 bases, with 9 bases between the two germline ends. CDR3 nucleotides: TGCGCCAGCAGCCAAGAAAGGGACTTCTACGAGCAGTACTTC. This codes for CASSQERDFYEQYF.